Listed below are T cell receptor beta chains from one sample, sequenced in a study of T cell repertoires in cytomegalovirus infection. TCRdb called the reads again in MiXCR, with one record for every CDR3 protein. The sample consists of roughly 920,000 distinct CDR3 sequences, more than 25% of them appearing once. These receptors' targets are unknown. This specimen consisted of cultured CD8+ T cells from PBMCs, obtained from culture after CMV antigen stimulation. Receptor source: a human donor in good health (CMV status not recorded). Some clones in this sample may be carry-over from other donors' samples. Both conserved end residues are trimmed from each CDR3.

V gene	J gene	CDR3 protein
TRBV19	TRBJ1-1	ASYGTGKGIGTEAF
TRBV20-1	TRBJ1-5	SAYTGATMSNQPQH
TRBV5-1	TRBJ1-1	ASSLTLGTNTEAF
TRBV7-8	TRBJ2-3	ASSFLAGGQGDTQY
TRBV29-1	TRBJ2-3	SVQGRKDTQY
TRBV7-9	TRBJ1-1	ASSPRQGFERGFTEAF
TRBV6-5	TRBJ1-2	ASSFGQGMSYT
TRBV27	TRBJ2-3	ASSFEGTPTDTQY
TRBV6-2/TRBV6-3	TRBJ2-7	ASSYSGPAYEQY
TRBV27	TRBJ2-2	ASSFLSTGELF
TRBV7-8	TRBJ1-2	ASSRTGPNYGYT
TRBV7-8	TRBJ1-2	ASSLGPGEDGYT
TRBV15	TRBJ2-7	ATSTGTSSSYEQY
TRBV7-6	TRBJ2-1	ASSLGTSGGASYNEQF
TRBV27	TRBJ2-1	ASSSGGAYNGQF
TRBV15	TRBJ2-2	ATSTGHLDRVRTGELF
TRBV29-1	TRBJ2-1	SVVRGPEQF
TRBV12-3/TRBV12-4	TRBJ2-2	ASTWGEGELF
TRBV12-3/TRBV12-4	TRBJ1-2	ASSQGGGYT
TRBV28	TRBJ1-2	ASSPDRFYGYT
TRBV5-1	TRBJ2-3	ASRGGGDDGTDTQY
TRBV4-1	TRBJ2-7	ASSPSRQGTHEQY
TRBV24-1	TRBJ2-1	ATSDRDRGLYNEQF
TRBV6-5	TRBJ2-2	ASSVLFRATNTGELF
TRBV7-6	TRBJ2-6	ASSLGGTYPSGANVLT
TRBV12-3/TRBV12-4	TRBJ2-3	ASSRDSPDTQY
TRBV12-3/TRBV12-4	TRBJ1-4	ASTPDRESLF
TRBV11-2	TRBJ1-6	ASTKGTTYNSPLH
TRBV7-3	TRBJ2-3	ASSLGEFSTDTQY
TRBV7-2	TRBJ2-5	ANSLGGKETQY
TRBV10-1	TRBJ1-5	ASSPTEGTGHVSNQPQH
TRBV12-3/TRBV12-4	TRBJ1-1	ASMRTDEAF
TRBV10-3	TRBJ1-5	AISTGTAGNQPQH
TRBV7-9	TRBJ1-1	ASSSPWGSETEAF
TRBV6-5	TRBJ1-6	ASSLYGSSYNSPLH
TRBV12-3/TRBV12-4	TRBJ1-4	ASSKTGTDEKLF
TRBV4-1	TRBJ2-5	ASSQDPSGGETQY
TRBV19	TRBJ1-1	ASHRGRLTEAF
TRBV6-2/TRBV6-3	TRBJ1-1	ASRLSKTEAF
TRBV12-5	TRBJ1-2	ASGLGFSGTGASGYT
TRBV5-1	TRBJ2-7	ASSFVSGRKVYEQY
TRBV6-1	TRBJ2-3	ASSFGPSTSTDTQY
TRBV27	TRBJ2-1	ASSFTSGASPYNEQF
TRBV12-3/TRBV12-4	TRBJ2-7	ASSLPGHFSYEQY
TRBV11-3	TRBJ2-1	ASSSQADSSYNEQF
TRBV12-3/TRBV12-4	TRBJ2-1	ASSLGPGDEQF
TRBV7-9	TRBJ1-2	ASSLGPATYNYGYT
TRBV2	TRBJ1-1	ATLEGHNTEAF
TRBV4-1	TRBJ2-1	ASSQAAGNYNEQF